This TCR beta chain emerged from a study of shared clonotypes between healthy human individuals. For this clone: This CDR3 is also generated by other DNA sequences in the sample.

Per the study methods: ImmunoSEQ junction-only sequences lacked quality scores, so their filtering differed. Method: immunoSEQ multiplex PCR; TCRdb's copy keeps in-frame clones and lacks some. That table furnishes V, J and clone size, whereas the DNA furnished D and trimming. The sample has 2 million to 2.5 million clones, more than 90% seen once. The donor cohort consisted entirely of Caucasian adults residing in Nashville, Tennessee. A split of CD4+ cells into CD45RA+ naive and CD45RA-negative memory subsets was performed. The sequence was obtained from a man between 18 and 29 years old in good health. Sequences were obtained from naive CD4+ T cells sorted from blood. Subset of the sample: CD45RA+ positively selected.

CDR3 bases: TGTGCCAGCAGTCTTCGTAGCTCCTACAATGAGCAGTTCTTC. Protein sequence: CASSLRSSYNEQFF. This rearrangement joins TRBV28 to TRBJ2-1; D gene uncertain. V was pared by 5 bases and J by 0 bases, with 8 bases between. Germline V gene sequence: CDR1 MDHEN, CDR2 SYDVKM. The CDR3 extends over 14 amino acids.